This TCR beta chain emerged from a study of tumor-infiltrating lymphocytes in oesophageal squamous cell carcinoma. TCRdb independently ran MiXCR on the PCR reads; one entry per CDR3 protein. Here the sample spans approximately 11,000 distinct CDR3 sequences, over 50% being singletons. This clonotype has a handful of counts. CDR1 MGHDK and CDR2 SYGVNS come from the germline V gene. Trimming cost V 4 bases and J 2 bases, with 7 bases left between them. CDR3 length equals 13 residues. The V gene is TRBV25-1, the J gene TRBJ2-3; D not resolved. This sequence was found in a male donor with esophageal squamous cell carcinoma. Source material: esophageal tumor tissue. The CDR3 is CASSGHFTDTQYF. The CDR3 DNA follows: TGTGCCAGCAGTGGACATTTCACAGATACGCAGTATTTT.